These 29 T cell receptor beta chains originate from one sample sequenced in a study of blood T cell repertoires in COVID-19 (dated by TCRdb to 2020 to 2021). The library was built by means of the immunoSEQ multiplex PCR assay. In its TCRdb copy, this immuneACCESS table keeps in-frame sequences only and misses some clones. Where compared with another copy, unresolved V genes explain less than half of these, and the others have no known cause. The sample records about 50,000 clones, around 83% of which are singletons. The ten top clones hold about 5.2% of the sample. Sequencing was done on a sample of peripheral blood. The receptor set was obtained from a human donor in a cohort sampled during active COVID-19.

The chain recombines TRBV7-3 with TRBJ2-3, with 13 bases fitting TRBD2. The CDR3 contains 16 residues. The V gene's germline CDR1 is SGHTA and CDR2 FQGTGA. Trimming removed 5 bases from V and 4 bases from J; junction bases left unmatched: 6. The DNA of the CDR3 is TGTGCCAGCAGCCTCACTAGCGGGGGGGAGGCAGATACGCAGTATTTT. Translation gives CASSLTSGGEADTQYF.

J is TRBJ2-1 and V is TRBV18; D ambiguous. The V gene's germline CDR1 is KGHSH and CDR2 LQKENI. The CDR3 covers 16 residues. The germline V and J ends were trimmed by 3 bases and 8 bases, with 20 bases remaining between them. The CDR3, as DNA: TGTGCCAGCTCACCCCGAAGTGGAGCTCTGATCCATGAGCAGTTCTTC. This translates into CASSPRSGALIHEQFF. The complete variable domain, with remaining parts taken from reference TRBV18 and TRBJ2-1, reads NAGVMQNPRHLVRRRGQEARLRCSPMKGHSHVYWYRQLPEEGLKFMVYLQKENIIDESGMPKERFSAEFPKEGPSILRIQQVVRGDSAAYFCASSPRSGALIHEQFFGPGTRLTVL.

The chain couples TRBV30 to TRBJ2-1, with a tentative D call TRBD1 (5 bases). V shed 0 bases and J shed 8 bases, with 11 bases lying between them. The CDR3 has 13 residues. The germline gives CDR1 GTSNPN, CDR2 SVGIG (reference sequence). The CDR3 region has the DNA TGTGCCTGGAGTGTTTACAGGTGGGATGAGCAGTTCTTC. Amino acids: CAWSVYRWDEQFF.

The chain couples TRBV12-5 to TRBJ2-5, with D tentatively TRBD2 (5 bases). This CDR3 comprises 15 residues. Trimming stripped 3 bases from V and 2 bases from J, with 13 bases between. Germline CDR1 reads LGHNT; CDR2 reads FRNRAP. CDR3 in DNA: TGTGCTAGTGGTTTACTCCGCGGGCCTCAAGAGACCCAGTACTTC. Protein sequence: CASGLLRGPQETQYF.

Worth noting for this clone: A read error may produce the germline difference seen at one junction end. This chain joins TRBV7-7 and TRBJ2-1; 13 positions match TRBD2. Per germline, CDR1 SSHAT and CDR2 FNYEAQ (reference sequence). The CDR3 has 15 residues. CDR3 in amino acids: CASSLGLAGSNEQFF. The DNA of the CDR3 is TGTGCTAGCAGCTTGGGACTAGCGGGGAGCAATGAGCAGTTCTTC.

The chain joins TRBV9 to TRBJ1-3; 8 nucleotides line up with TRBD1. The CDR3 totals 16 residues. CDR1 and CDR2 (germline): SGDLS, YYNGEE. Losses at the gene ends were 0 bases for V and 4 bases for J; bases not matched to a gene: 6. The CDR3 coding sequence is TGTGCCAGCAGCGTAGACGGGACAGGTTACGGAAACACCATATATTTT. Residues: CASSVDGTGYGNTIYF. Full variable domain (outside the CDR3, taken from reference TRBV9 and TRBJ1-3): DSGVTQTPKHLITATGQRVTLRCSPRSGDLSVYWYQQSLDQGLQFLIQYYNGEERAKGNILERFSAQQFPDLHSELNLSSLELGDSALYFCASSVDGTGYGNTIYFGEGSWLTVV.

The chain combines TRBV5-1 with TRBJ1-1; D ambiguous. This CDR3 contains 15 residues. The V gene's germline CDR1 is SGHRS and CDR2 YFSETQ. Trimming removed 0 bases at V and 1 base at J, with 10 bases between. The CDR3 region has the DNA TGCGCCAGCAGCTTGGGTGTGGGCCCGAACACTGAAGCTTTCTTT. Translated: CASSLGVGPNTEAFF.

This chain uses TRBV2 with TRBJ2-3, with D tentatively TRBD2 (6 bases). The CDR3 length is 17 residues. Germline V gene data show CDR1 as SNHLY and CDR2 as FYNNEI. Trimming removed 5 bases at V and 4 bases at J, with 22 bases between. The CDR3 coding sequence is TGTGCCAGCAGTTCGAAGGCGGGGTTGAGGGGTCCAGATACGCAGTATTTT. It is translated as CASSSKAGLRGPDTQYF.

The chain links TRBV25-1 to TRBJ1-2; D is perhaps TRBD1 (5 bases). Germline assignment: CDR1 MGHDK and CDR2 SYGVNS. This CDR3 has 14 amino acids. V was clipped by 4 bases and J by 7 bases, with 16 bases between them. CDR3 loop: CASSVSGKTSGYTF. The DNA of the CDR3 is TGTGCCAGCAGTGTCTCAGGGAAAACGTCTGGCTACACCTTC.

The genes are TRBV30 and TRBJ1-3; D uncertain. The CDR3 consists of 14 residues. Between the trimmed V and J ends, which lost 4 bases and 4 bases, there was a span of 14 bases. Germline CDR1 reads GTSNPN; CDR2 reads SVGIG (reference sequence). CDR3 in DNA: TGTGCCTGGACCCCCTTGAGATCCGGAAACACCATATATTTT. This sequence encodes CAWTPLRSGNTIYF.

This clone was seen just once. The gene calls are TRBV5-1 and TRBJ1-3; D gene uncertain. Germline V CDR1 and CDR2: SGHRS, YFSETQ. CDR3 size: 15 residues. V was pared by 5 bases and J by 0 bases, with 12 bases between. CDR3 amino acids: CASSLGSNSGNTIYF. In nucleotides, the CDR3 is TGCGCCAGCAGTCTCGGTTCGAACTCTGGAAACACCATATATTTT.

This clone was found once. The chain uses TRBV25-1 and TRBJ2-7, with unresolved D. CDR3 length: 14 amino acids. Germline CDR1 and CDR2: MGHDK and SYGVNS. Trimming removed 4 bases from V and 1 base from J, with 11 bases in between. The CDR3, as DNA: TGTGCCAGCAGTGGTTCCTTCAGATCCTACGAGCAGTACTTC. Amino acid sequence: CASSGSFRSYEQYF.

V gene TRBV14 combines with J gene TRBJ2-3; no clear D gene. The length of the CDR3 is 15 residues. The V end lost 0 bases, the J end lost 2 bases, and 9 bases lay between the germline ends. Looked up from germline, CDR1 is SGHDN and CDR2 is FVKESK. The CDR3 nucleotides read TGTGCCAGCAGCCAAGATGTCACTTTCACAGATACGCAGTATTTT. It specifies CASSQDVTFTDTQYF. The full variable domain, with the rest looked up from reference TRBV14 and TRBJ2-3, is EAGVTQFPSHSVIEKGQTVTLRCDPISGHDNLYWYRRVMGKEIKFLLHFVKESKQDESGMPNNRFLAERTGGTYSTLKVQPAELEDSGVYFCASSQDVTFTDTQYFGPGTRLTVL.

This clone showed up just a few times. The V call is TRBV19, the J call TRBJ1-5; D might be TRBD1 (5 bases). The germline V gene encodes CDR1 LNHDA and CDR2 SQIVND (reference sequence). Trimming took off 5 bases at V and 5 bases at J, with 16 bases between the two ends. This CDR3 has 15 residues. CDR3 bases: TGTGCCAGTAGTTTAGGGGCACCGCTACATCAGCCCCAGCATTTT. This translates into CASSLGAPLHQPQHF.

The CDR3 is CASRRSLNTEAFF. CDR3 coding DNA: TGCGCCAGCAGAAGGAGCCTGAACACTGAAGCTTTCTTT. The chain uses TRBV5-1 and TRBJ1-1; D uncertain. V lost 5 bases and J lost 0, with 8 bases in between. The CDR3 loop spans 13 amino acids. Germline CDR1 is SGHRS and CDR2 is YFSETQ.

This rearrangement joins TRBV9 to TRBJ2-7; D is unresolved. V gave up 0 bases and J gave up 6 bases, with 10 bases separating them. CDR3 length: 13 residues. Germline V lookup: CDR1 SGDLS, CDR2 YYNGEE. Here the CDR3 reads CASSVGPGGEQYF. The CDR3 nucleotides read TGTGCCAGCAGCGTAGGCCCGGGTGGCGAGCAGTACTTC.

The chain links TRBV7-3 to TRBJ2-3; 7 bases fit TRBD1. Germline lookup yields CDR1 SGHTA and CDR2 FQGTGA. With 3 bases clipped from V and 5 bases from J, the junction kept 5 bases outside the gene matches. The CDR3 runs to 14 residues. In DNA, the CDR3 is TGTGCCAGCAGCTTGAGGGGGCGCAGAGATACGCAGTATTTT. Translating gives CASSLRGRRDTQYF.

CDR3 in DNA: TGTGCCAGCAGCTTGCGGGAAGCAAATTCACCCCTCCACTTT. The encoded protein is CASSLREANSPLHF. The chain uses TRBV5-6 and TRBJ1-6; D unclear. Trimming removed 1 base from V and 7 bases from J, with 9 bases in between. CDR1 and CDR2 (germline): SGHDT, YYEEEE. The CDR3 spans 14 residues. Full variable domain (missing parts from reference TRBV5-6 and TRBJ1-6): DAGVTQSPTHLIKTRGQQVTLRCSPKSGHDTVSWYQQALGQGPQFIFQYYEEEERQRGNFPDRFSGHQFPNYSSELNVNALLLGDSALYLCASSLREANSPLHFGNGTRLTVT.

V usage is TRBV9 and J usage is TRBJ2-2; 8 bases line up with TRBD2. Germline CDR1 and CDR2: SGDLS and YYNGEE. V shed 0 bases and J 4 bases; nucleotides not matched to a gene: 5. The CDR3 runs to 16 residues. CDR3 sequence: CASSVEAGLGTGELFF. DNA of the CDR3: TGTGCCAGCAGCGTAGAAGCGGGACTAGGCACCGGGGAGCTGTTTTTT. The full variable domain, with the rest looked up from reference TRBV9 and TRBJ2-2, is DSGVTQTPKHLITATGQRVTLRCSPRSGDLSVYWYQQSLDQGLQFLIQYYNGEERAKGNILERFSAQQFPDLHSELNLSSLELGDSALYFCASSVEAGLGTGELFFGEGSRLTVL.

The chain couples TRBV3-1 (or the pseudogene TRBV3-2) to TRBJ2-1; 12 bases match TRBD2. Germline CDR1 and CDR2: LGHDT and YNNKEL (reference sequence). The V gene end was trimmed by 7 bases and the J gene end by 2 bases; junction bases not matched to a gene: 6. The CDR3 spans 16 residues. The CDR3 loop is CASIKTSGGPYNEQFF. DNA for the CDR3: TGTGCCAGCATCAAGACTAGCGGGGGACCCTACAATGAGCAGTTCTTC.

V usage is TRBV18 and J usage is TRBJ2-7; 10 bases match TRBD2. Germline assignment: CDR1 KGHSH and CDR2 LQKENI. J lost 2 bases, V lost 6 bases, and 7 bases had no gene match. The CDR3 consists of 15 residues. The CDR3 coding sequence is TGTGCCAGCTCCCGAGAGCGGGGGGGTCCCTACGAGCAGTACTTC. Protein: CASSRERGGPYEQYF.

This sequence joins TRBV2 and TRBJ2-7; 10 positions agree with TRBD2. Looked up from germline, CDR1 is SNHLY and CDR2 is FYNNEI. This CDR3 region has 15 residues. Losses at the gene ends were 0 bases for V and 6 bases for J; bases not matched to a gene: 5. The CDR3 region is CASSEARSGGAEQYF. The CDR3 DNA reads TGTGCCAGCAGTGAAGCCCGGAGCGGGGGGGCCGAGCAGTACTTC.

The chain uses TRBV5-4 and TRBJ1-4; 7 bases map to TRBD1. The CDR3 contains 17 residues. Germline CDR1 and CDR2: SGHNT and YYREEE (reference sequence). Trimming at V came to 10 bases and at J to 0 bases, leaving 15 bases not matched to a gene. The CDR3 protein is CAVAVGGRTTTNEKLFF. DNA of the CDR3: TGTGCCGTTGCCGTAGGGGGCAGAACTACAACTAATGAAAAACTGTTTTTT. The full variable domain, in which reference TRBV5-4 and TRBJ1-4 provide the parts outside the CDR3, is ETGVTQSPTHLIKTRGQQVTLRCSSQSGHNTVSWYQQALGQGPQFIFQYYREEENGRGNFPPRFSGLQFPNYSSELNVNALELDDSALYLCAVAVGGRTTTNEKLFFGSGTQLSVL.

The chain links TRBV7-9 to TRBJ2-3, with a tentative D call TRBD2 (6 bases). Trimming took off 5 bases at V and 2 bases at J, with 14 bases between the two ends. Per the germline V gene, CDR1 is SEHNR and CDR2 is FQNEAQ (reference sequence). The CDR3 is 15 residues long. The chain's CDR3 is CASSRGLYDTDTQYF. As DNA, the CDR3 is TGTGCCAGCAGCAGGGGACTTTATGACACAGATACGCAGTATTTT.

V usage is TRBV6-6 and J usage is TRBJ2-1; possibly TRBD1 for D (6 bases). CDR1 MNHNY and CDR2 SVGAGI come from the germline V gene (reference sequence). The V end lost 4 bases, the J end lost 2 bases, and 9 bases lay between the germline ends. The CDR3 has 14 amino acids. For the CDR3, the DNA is TGTGCCAGCAGTTCCGGACAGCCCTACAATGAGCAGTTCTTC. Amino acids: CASSSGQPYNEQFF.

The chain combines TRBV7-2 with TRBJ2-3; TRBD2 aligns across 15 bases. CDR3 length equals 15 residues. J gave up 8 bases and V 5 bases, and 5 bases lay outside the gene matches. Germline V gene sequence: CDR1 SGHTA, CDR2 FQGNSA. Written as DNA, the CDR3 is TGTGCCAGCAGCGCCTGGACTAGCGGGGGGGGTACGCAGTATTTT. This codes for CASSAWTSGGGTQYF.

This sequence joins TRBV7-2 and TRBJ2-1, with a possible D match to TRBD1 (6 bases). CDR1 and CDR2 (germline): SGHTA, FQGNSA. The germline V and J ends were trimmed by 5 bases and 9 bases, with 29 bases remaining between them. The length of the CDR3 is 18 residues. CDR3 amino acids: CASSTKLRAVERGGEQFF. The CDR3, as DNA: TGTGCCAGCAGCACTAAACTAAGGGCGGTTGAGCGAGGGGGTGAGCAGTTCTTC.

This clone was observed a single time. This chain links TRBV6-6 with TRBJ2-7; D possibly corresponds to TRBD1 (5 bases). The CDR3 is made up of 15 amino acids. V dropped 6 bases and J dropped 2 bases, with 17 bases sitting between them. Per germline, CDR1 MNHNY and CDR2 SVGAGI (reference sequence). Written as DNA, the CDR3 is TGTGCCAGCAGCTCACCCGACAGAACACCCTACGAGCAGTACTTC. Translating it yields CASSSPDRTPYEQYF.

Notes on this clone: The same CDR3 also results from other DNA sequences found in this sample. CDR3 amino acids: CASNPQGAYGYTF. The CDR3 DNA reads TGTGCCAGCAACCCTCAGGGGGCCTATGGCTACACCTTC. The V gene is TRBV7-2, the J gene TRBJ1-2; 8 bases fit TRBD1. Germline V gene data show CDR1 as SGHTA and CDR2 as FQGNSA. V shed 7 bases and J 4 bases; nucleotides not matched to a gene: 5. The CDR3 loop spans 13 amino acids.